Below, 28 T cell receptor beta chains from the same sample are listed, as sequenced in a study of glioma-infiltrating T cells. The iRepertoire nested amplicon-rescue multiplex PCR amplified TCR alpha and beta CDR3s from RNA. TCRdb itself ran the multiplex PCR reads through MiXCR, one entry per CDR3 protein. The repertoire includes roughly 200,000 distinct CDR3 sequences, 30% to 40% of them detected once, and 20% sits in the top ten. Sequencing was carried out using glioma tissue, nonneoplastic brain tissue, or PBMCs (not recorded which). Receptors were obtained from a human donor with low-grade glioma or glioblastoma, undergoing nonglioma brain surgery, or in good health (not recorded which).

Comment on this clonotype: A much larger clone is a single base away; this may be a read error. This chain's CDR3 is CACSLAGGPHEQYF. CDR3 bases: TGTGCCTGCAGTCTAGCGGGAGGGCCCCACGAGCAGTACTTC. This sequence joins TRBV27 and TRBJ2-7, with 12 bases identical to TRBD2. Per the germline V gene, CDR1 is MNHEY and CDR2 is SMNVEV (reference sequence). The CDR3 length is 14 residues.

This clonotype was found many times. The chain links TRBV5-5 to TRBJ1-5; D is undetermined. This CDR3 region has 12 residues. Germline loops: CDR1 SGHKS, CDR2 YYEKEE (reference sequence). Trimming removed 4 bases from V and 5 bases from J, with 7 bases in between. The DNA for the CDR3 is TGTGCCAGCAGCCTTCAAGATCAGCCCCAGCATTTT. Protein: CASSLQDQPQHF. Using reference TRBV5-5 and TRBJ1-5 for the parts outside the CDR3, the full variable domain is DAGVTQSPTHLIKTRGQQVTLRCSPISGHKSVSWYQQVLGQGPQFIFQYYEKEERGRGNFPDRFSARQFPNYSSELNVNALLLGDSALYLCASSLQDQPQHFGDGTRLSIL.

Regarding this clonotype: A much larger clone differs by one base, so this may be a read error. V usage is TRBV7-7 and J usage is TRBJ2-5; TRBD2 matches at 16 bases. CDR1 is SSHAT and CDR2 is FNYEAQ in the germline V gene (reference sequence). This CDR3 spans 17 amino acids. The CDR3: CASSKGLAGGSQEAQYF. The CDR3 nucleotides are TGTGCCAGCAGCAAGGGACTAGCGGGAGGGTCCCAAGAGGCCCAGTACTTC.

This clonotype has a handful of counts. The chain joins TRBV7-6 to TRBJ2-7, with D uncertain. V was cut by 4 bases and J by 0 bases, with 10 bases left in between. Germline values: CDR1 SGHVS, CDR2 FNYEAQ. This CDR3 is 14 amino acids long. Written as DNA, the CDR3 is TGTGCCAGCAGCTCGACTTGGAACTCCTACGAGCAGTACTTC. As protein: CASSSTWNSYEQYF.

V and J are TRBV18 and TRBJ2-1; 10 bases are shared with TRBD1. V lost 3 bases and J lost 9; bases outside the gene matches: 8. The germline V gene encodes CDR1 KGHSH and CDR2 LQKENI. CDR3 size: 15 residues. DNA for the CDR3: TGTGCCAGCTCACCGGTACAACGGGACAGGGGTGAGCAGTTCTTC. Residues: CASSPVQRDRGEQFF.

A single count supports this clonotype. The chain recombines TRBV5-4 with TRBJ2-5, with D possibly matching TRBD1 (5 bases). Trimming removed 0 bases from V and 3 bases from J, with 9 bases in between. Germline loops: CDR1 SGHNT, CDR2 YYREEE (reference sequence). CDR3 length: 14 amino acids. As DNA, the CDR3 is TGTGCCAGCAGCTTGGAGGTACAGGAAGAGACCCAGTACTTC. It translates to CASSLEVQEETQYF.

This clonotype was seen repeatedly, ten times or more. The V and J genes are TRBV20-1 and TRBJ1-1; D perhaps matches TRBD1 (5 bases). The CDR3 loop spans 15 amino acids. V lost 0 bases, J lost 7 bases, and 18 bases lay in between. CDR1 is DFQATT and CDR2 is SNEGSKA in the germline V gene (reference sequence). CDR3 coding DNA: TGCAGTGCTAGAGATGTGGGGACGCGTAGCTATGAAGCTTTCTTT. This translates into CSARDVGTRSYEAFF.

Concerning this clonotype itself: Given a much more abundant clone one base away, this may be a read error. V usage is TRBV2 and J usage is TRBJ2-7; 7 bases are a match to TRBD1. Germline V gives CDR1 SNHLY, CDR2 FYNNEI. The CDR3 has 14 residues. The CDR3 sequence: CASSPGTVRYEPYF. The CDR3 region has the DNA TGTGCCAGCAGCCCCGGGACAGTGCGCTACGAGCCGTACTTC.

This clonotype was detected ten times or more. This rearrangement joins TRBV6-5 to TRBJ1-3; D unclear. CDR1 MNHEY and CDR2 SVGAGI come from the germline V gene. The CDR3 length is 16 residues. V dropped 0 bases and J dropped 4 bases, with 13 bases sitting between them. The CDR3 region is CASSYSSPAEGNTIYF. The DNA of the CDR3 is TGTGCCAGCAGTTACTCGAGTCCGGCTGAAGGAAACACCATATATTTT.

This clonotype has ten or more counts. This chain links TRBV27 with TRBJ2-1, with 13 bases fitting TRBD2. The germline CDR1 and CDR2 sequences are MNHEY and SMNVEV (reference sequence). CDR3 length equals 17 residues. Trimming took 6 bases from V and 5 from J; bases not matched to a gene: 10. As DNA, the CDR3 is TGTGCCAGCAGCCGTCGGACTAGCGGGAGTAGGGACAATGAGCAGTTCTTC. It translates to CASSRRTSGSRDNEQFF.

At least ten counts were recorded for this clonotype. The DNA of the CDR3 is TGTGCCAGCAGCGCCGGGCCCCGAGCCGGGGAGCTGTTTTTT. Translating gives CASSAGPRAGELFF. The chain couples TRBV27 to TRBJ2-2; D ambiguous. Trimming stripped 6 bases from V and 6 bases from J, with 14 bases between. The CDR3 spans 14 residues. The germline CDR1 and CDR2 sequences are MNHEY and SMNVEV (reference sequence).

The chain's CDR3 is CASTTPGHVNYGYTF. DNA of the CDR3: TGTGCCAGCACCACCCCGGGACATGTGAACTATGGCTACACCTTC. This rearrangement joins TRBV28 to TRBJ1-2; D perhaps matches TRBD1 (6 bases). Germline V gene data show CDR1 as MDHEN and CDR2 as SYDVKM. The V and J ends lost 7 bases and 2 bases respectively, with 17 bases between them. The CDR3 totals 15 residues.

This clonotype occurred many times. V and J are TRBV20-1 and TRBJ2-1, with 10 bases aligning to TRBD2. Germline values: CDR1 DFQATT, CDR2 SNEGSKA (reference sequence). This CDR3 has 16 amino acids. Trimming at V came to 3 bases and at J to 4 bases, leaving 9 bases not matched to a gene. The CDR3: CSARWASGSGYNEQFF. The CDR3, as DNA: TGCAGTGCTAGGTGGGCTAGCGGGAGTGGGTACAATGAGCAGTTCTTC.

About this clonotype itself: Possible read error: a much larger clone is one base away. The V and J genes are TRBV7-9 and TRBJ1-1; tentative D call: TRBD1 (5 bases). V lost 5 bases and J 7 bases, leaving 14 bases between the germline ends. Germline V CDR1 and CDR2: SEHNR, FQNEAQ (reference sequence). This CDR3 is 13 amino acids long. The CDR3 DNA reads as TGTGCCAGCAGCCGTTCAGGGCCCAATGAAGCTTTCTTT. This encodes CASSRSGPNEAFF. The full variable domain, its missing parts supplied by reference TRBV7-9 and TRBJ1-1, is DTGVSQNPRHKITKRGQNVTFRCDPISEHNRLYWYRQTLGQGPEFLTYFQNEAQLEKSRLLSDRFSAERPKGSFSTLEIQRTEQGDSAMYLCASSRSGPNEAFFGQGTRLTVV.

This clonotype was found many times. The V call is TRBV6-2 or TRBV6-3, the J call TRBJ2-7; 9 bases line up with TRBD2. The CDR3 consists of 15 residues. V shed 6 bases and J 5 bases; nucleotides not matched to a gene: 11. CDR1 is MNHEY, CDR2 SVGEGT, per germline. The CDR3 bases are TGTGCCAGCAGCTTCGGCCTAGCGGGATCGGACGAGCAGTACTTC. It encodes CASSFGLAGSDEQYF.

This clonotype was seen at least ten times. This chain joins TRBV20-1 and TRBJ2-1; 11 bases fit TRBD2. The V and J ends lost 1 base and 6 bases, in that order; junction bases with no gene match: 17. This CDR3 region has 19 residues. Germline V CDR1 and CDR2: DFQATT, SNEGSKA (reference sequence). The CDR3 here is CSARGGTSGRPPWGNEQFF. CDR3 DNA: TGCAGTGCTAGAGGCGGTACTAGCGGGAGACCCCCCTGGGGCAATGAGCAGTTCTTC.

This clonotype was recorded a few times. This chain uses TRBV4-1 with TRBJ2-2; 7 bases match TRBD1. The CDR3 is 16 amino acids. Germline assignment: CDR1 MGHRA and CDR2 YSYEKL. V lost 4 bases and J lost 3; bases outside the gene matches: 8. The CDR3 nucleotides are TGCGCCAGCAGCCGAAAGGGGGCCCCCGACACCGGGGAGCTGTTTTTT. This translates into CASSRKGAPDTGELFF.

This clonotype was seen only a few times. The chain couples TRBV10-3 to TRBJ2-1; unclear D gene. This CDR3 spans 13 amino acids. The V gene's germline CDR1 is ENHRY and CDR2 SYGVKD. Trimming removed 0 bases from V and 6 bases from J, with 6 bases in between. In DNA form, the CDR3 reads TGTGCCATCAGTGAGTCCGGGTTCAATGAGCAGTTCTTC. It translates to CAISESGFNEQFF.

The sample holds many counts of this clonotype. The chain has TRBV6-2 or TRBV6-3 and TRBJ2-3; D ambiguous. V lost 8 bases and J lost 5, with 14 bases in between. This CDR3 spans 13 amino acids. Per germline, CDR1 MNHEY and CDR2 SVGEGT. As DNA, the CDR3 is TGTGCCAGCGGAAACCCTAATGGAGATACGCAGTATTTT. Residues: CASGNPNGDTQYF.

This clonotype was detected ten times or more. The chain uses TRBV27 and TRBJ2-5; the D gene is possibly TRBD2 (5 bases). Deletions cut 3 bases from V and 2 bases from J, with 10 bases between. The CDR3 totals 14 residues. Germline values: CDR1 MNHEY, CDR2 SMNVEV (reference sequence). The DNA of the CDR3 is TGTGCCAGCAGTTTCGGGGTAGGACAAGAGACCCAGTACTTC. The encoded protein is CASSFGVGQETQYF.

V and J are TRBV6-2 or TRBV6-3 and TRBJ2-7; a weak D match, TRBD2 (6 bases). CDR3 length: 14 amino acids. Germline V gene lookup returns CDR1 MNHEY and CDR2 SVGEGT. With 10 bases removed from V and 0 bases from J, the gap between germline ends came to 16 bases. Written as DNA, the CDR3 is TGTGCCATTAGACCGGCGGGAAACTCCTACGAGCAGTACTTC. Translated: CAIRPAGNSYEQYF.

This chain joins TRBV7-9 and TRBJ1-2; 9 bases agree with TRBD1. The germline CDR1 and CDR2 sequences are SEHNR and FQNEAQ (reference sequence). V gave up 1 base and J gave up 8 bases; unmatched junction bases: 20. This CDR3 region has 19 residues. CDR3 sequence reads: CASSLVAGQGFRQLRGYTF. CDR3 DNA sequence: TGTGCCAGCAGCTTAGTCGCGGGACAGGGATTTCGTCAGCTAAGAGGCTACACCTTC.

The sample holds many counts of this clonotype. This chain connects TRBV4-1 to TRBJ2-1; D is possibly TRBD1 or TRBD2 (5 bases each). This CDR3 spans 16 amino acids. Trimming shortened V by 0 bases and J by 9 bases, and 18 bases separated the two germline ends. In germline, CDR1 is MGHRA, CDR2 YSYEKL. The CDR3 DNA reads as TGCGCCAGCAGCCAAGACCGGGACCCCACTTGGGGTGAGCAGTTCTTC. Protein product: CASSQDRDPTWGEQFF.

As concerns this clonotype: It may be a read error: a sequence one base away is much more abundant. The J gene is TRBJ2-7, the V gene TRBV3-1; tentatively, D is TRBD1 (6 bases). Trimming removed 0 bases at V and 7 bases at J, with 25 bases between. Germline values: CDR1 LGHDT, CDR2 YNNKEL (reference sequence). CDR3 size: 18 residues. This CDR3 reads CASSQDPWTESSYNEQYF. The DNA for the CDR3 is TGTGCCAGCAGCCAAGACCCCTGGACAGAGAGCTCCTACAATGAGCAGTACTTC.

V and J are TRBV19 and TRBJ2-1; D uncertain. This CDR3 has 15 amino acids. V gave up 4 bases and J gave up 1 base, with 11 bases separating them. Germline loops: CDR1 LNHDA, CDR2 SQIVND (reference sequence). The CDR3 DNA follows: TGTGCCAGTAGTAGTCTTGACATTTCCTACAATGAGCAGTTCTTC. Encoded protein: CASSSLDISYNEQFF. The full variable domain, completed using reference TRBV19 and TRBJ2-1, is DGGITQSPKYLFRKEGQNVTLSCEQNLNHDAMYWYRQDPGQGLRLIYYSQIVNDFQKGDIAEGYSVSREKKESFPLTVTSAQKNPTAFYLCASSSLDISYNEQFFGPGTRLTVL.

This clonotype was counted ten times or more. V is TRBV28 and J is TRBJ1-3, with TRBD1 as a possible D gene (6 bases). Trimming stripped 3 bases from V and 9 bases from J, with 12 bases between. CDR3 length equals 13 residues. The V gene's germline CDR1 is MDHEN and CDR2 SYDVKM. CDR3 residues: CASSLEKGGTIYF. The CDR3 DNA follows: TGTGCCAGCAGTTTGGAGAAAGGGGGCACCATATATTTT. Full variable domain (remainder filled in from reference TRBV28 and TRBJ1-3): DVKVTQSSRYLVKRTGEKVFLECVQDMDHENMFWYRQDPGLGLRLIYFSYDVKMKEKGDIPEGYSVSREKKERFSLILESASTNQTSMYLCASSLEKGGTIYFGEGSWLTVV.

This clonotype was counted once. Being one base from a much bigger clone, this may be a read error. CDR3 nucleotides: TGTGCCAGCAGCGTCCTTGTGGGCTACACCTTC. Its translation is CASSVLVGYTF. The chain recombines TRBV7-9 with TRBJ1-2; D not resolved. The CDR3 consists of 11 residues. Trimming stripped 5 bases from V and 8 bases from J, with 9 bases between. Looked up from germline, CDR1 is SEHNR and CDR2 is FQNEAQ (reference sequence).

This clonotype came up many times. This sequence joins TRBV29-1 and TRBJ1-2; perhaps TRBD1 as D (5 bases). This CDR3 has 12 residues. Germline V gene sequence: CDR1 SQVTM, CDR2 ANQGSEA. Trimming stripped 6 bases from V and 4 bases from J, with 12 bases between. As DNA, the CDR3 is TGCAGCGTCCAGAGGGGCGGCTATGGCTACACCTTC. Translating it yields CSVQRGGYGYTF. Filled out from reference TRBV29-1 and TRBJ1-2, the complete variable domain reads SAVISQKPSRDICQRGTSLTIQCQVDSQVTMMFWYRQQPGQSLTLIATANQGSEATYESGFVIDKFPISRPNLTFSTLTVSNMSPEDSSIYLCSVQRGGYGYTFGSGTRLTVV.